This record concerns one TCR beta chain sequence. The antigen remains undetermined. This sample is part of a study of siplizumab effects on memory and regulatory T cells. Study-level results: A small minority of alloreactive clones were mapped to unstimulated subsets. With siplizumab, Treg-derived clones averaged approximately 66% of mappable alloreactive CD4+ clones, versus 26.9% in controls.

V lost 5 bases, J lost 0 bases, and 2 bases stayed unmatched. CDR1 and CDR2 (germline): SGHTA, FQGTGA. CDR3 size: 15 residues. Assays examined 95,000 to 100,000 TCR templates per sample. Here immunoSEQ multiplex PCR was the method, and the copy in TCRdb shows in-frame clones only, minus some. The sample holds roughly 110,000 clones, around 93% seen once. The V gene is TRBV7-3, the J gene TRBJ2-2, with 8 nucleotides matching TRBD1. Source material: non-Treg CD4+ T cells sorted from blood. This TCR came from a human donor in good health. The CDR3 here is CASSRQGTNTGELFF. The CDR3, as DNA: TGTGCCAGCAGCCGACAGGGGACGAACACCGGGGAGCTGTTTTTT.